This T cell receptor (beta chain) was documented in a study of blood T cell repertoires in COVID-19. The CDR3 covers 15 residues. Deletions cut 5 bases from V and 4 bases from J, with 14 bases between. The germline gives CDR1 SGHTA, CDR2 FQGTGA. Method: immunoSEQ multiplex PCR; TCRdb's copy keeps in-frame clones and lacks some. Among under 200,000 clones, around 80% were seen once, and the ten largest hold 14%. One Seattle source followed patients from active infection through their disease course. The sequencing sample was made of peripheral blood. The J gene is TRBJ1-4, the V gene TRBV7-3; tentatively, D is TRBD1 (6 bases). This TCR came from a woman between 70 and 85 years old with COVID-19, enrolled during active disease. CDR3 in amino acids: CASSPSGDVNEKLFF. The CDR3 nucleotides are TGTGCCAGCAGCCCCTCAGGGGATGTTAATGAAAAACTGTTTTTT.